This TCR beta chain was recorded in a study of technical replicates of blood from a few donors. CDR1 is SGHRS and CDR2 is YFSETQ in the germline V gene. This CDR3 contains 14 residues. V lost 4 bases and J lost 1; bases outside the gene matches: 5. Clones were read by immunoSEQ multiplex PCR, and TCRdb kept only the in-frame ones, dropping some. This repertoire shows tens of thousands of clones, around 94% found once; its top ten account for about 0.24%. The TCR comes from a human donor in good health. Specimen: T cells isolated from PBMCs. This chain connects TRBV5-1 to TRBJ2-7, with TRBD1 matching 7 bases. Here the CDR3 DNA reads TGCGCCAGCAGCCCGACAGGGATGTCCTACGAGCAGTACTTC. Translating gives CASSPTGMSYEQYF.